The next 28 T cell receptor beta chains were all read from a single sample in a study of blood T cell repertoires in COVID-19. Data came from immunoSEQ multiplex PCR; TCRdb stores just in-frame clones and leaves some out. The sample shows almost 400,000 clones, roughly 86% of them seen only once. The source material was PBMCs or T cells enriched from blood (not recorded which). All receptors come from a woman aged 30 to 39 who had recovered from COVID-19.

The chain links TRBV10-3 to TRBJ2-1; the match to TRBD2 covers 7 bases. The germline gives CDR1 ENHRY, CDR2 SYGVKD. V lost 4 bases, J lost 0 bases, and 3 bases stayed unmatched. The CDR3 has 15 residues. The CDR3 DNA is TGTGCCATCAGTGGGGGGGAGGGCTCCTACAATGAGCAGTTCTTC. This gives the protein CAISGGEGSYNEQFF.

This clone is a singleton in its sample. The V gene is TRBV6-2 or TRBV6-3, the J gene TRBJ1-1; 10 bases align to TRBD1. This CDR3 contains 18 residues. The V and J ends lost 2 bases and 0 bases, in that order; junction bases with no gene match: 9. CDR1 MNHEY and CDR2 SVGEGT come from the germline V gene. In DNA form, the CDR3 reads TGTGCCAGCAGTTACAGTGGGACAGGGGTTCGCGTGAACACTGAAGCTTTCTTT. As protein: CASSYSGTGVRVNTEAFF.

The chain has TRBV9 and TRBJ2-7; D ambiguous. CDR3 length: 12 residues. Germline V gene sequence: CDR1 SGDLS, CDR2 YYNGEE. The V end lost 3 bases, the J end lost 0 bases, and 4 bases lay between the germline ends. The CDR3 loop reads CASSGPSYEQYF. CDR3 bases: TGTGCCAGCAGCGGGCCCTCCTACGAGCAGTACTTC.

The V call is TRBV10-1, the J call TRBJ2-2; 8 positions match TRBD2. The CDR3 is 13 amino acids. V shed 10 bases and J 7 bases; nucleotides not matched to a gene: 8. From germline, CDR1 is WNHNN and CDR2 SYGVQD (reference sequence). In nucleotides, the CDR3 is TGCGCCACCCGACGGGAGGGCGGCGGGGAGCTGTTTTTT. It encodes CATRREGGGELFF.

This clone was counted only a few times. The rearrangement joins TRBV7-9 to TRBJ1-1, with TRBD1 identical over 7 bases. Germline CDR1 SEHNR, CDR2 FQNEAQ (reference sequence). The CDR3 consists of 14 residues. Trimming removed 1 base from V and 7 bases from J; junction bases left unmatched: 6. CDR3 protein: CASSLVGGPFEAFF. The CDR3 DNA is TGTGCCAGCAGCTTAGTAGGGGGCCCATTTGAAGCTTTCTTT.

V is TRBV30 and J is TRBJ1-4, with D possibly matching TRBD1 (6 bases). CDR3 length: 14 residues. V gave up 3 bases and J gave up 6 bases, with 14 bases separating them. CDR1 and CDR2 (germline): GTSNPN, SVGIG (reference sequence). CDR3 bases: TGTGCCTGGAGGGACAGCGCTCTCCATGAAAAACTGTTTTTT. It specifies CAWRDSALHEKLFF.

The chain is built from TRBV20-1 and TRBJ2-3; D is uncertain. Looked up from germline, CDR1 is DFQATT and CDR2 is SNEGSKA (reference sequence). The CDR3 consists of 11 residues. V shed 4 bases and J shed 6 bases, with 8 bases lying between them. CDR3 region: CSATSHDTQYF. CDR3 nucleotides: TGCAGTGCTACTTCACACGATACGCAGTATTTT.

In this sample, this clone turned up a few times. The rearrangement links TRBV6-6 to TRBJ2-6, with unresolved D. The germline CDR1 and CDR2 sequences are MNHNY and SVGAGI (reference sequence). Between the trimmed V and J ends, which lost 5 bases and 0 bases, there was a span of 8 bases. The CDR3 consists of 15 residues. The CDR3 protein is CASSRSFSGANVLTF. Here the CDR3 DNA reads TGTGCCAGCAGTCGATCCTTCTCTGGGGCCAACGTCCTGACTTTC.

The chain couples TRBV4-3 to TRBJ1-1, with D perhaps TRBD1 (5 bases). Germline V lookup: CDR1 LGHNA, CDR2 YSLEER. Deletions cut 1 base from V and 2 bases from J, with 8 bases between. The CDR3 has 14 amino acids. CDR3 in amino acids: CASSQVTANTEAFF. In DNA form, the CDR3 reads TGCGCCAGCAGCCAAGTGACAGCAAACACTGAAGCTTTCTTT.

The V and J genes are TRBV6-5 and TRBJ1-4, with D perhaps matching TRBD1 (5 bases). The CDR3 has 15 residues. Between the trimmed V and J ends, which lost 2 bases and 3 bases, there was a span of 10 bases. Germline V gives CDR1 MNHEY, CDR2 SVGAGI. This chain's CDR3 is CASSYDQGSNEKLFF. The CDR3 nucleotides read TGTGCCAGCAGTTACGACCAGGGTTCTAATGAAAAACTGTTTTTT.

This sequence joins TRBV24-1 and TRBJ2-1; 7 bases are a match to TRBD1. The CDR3 spans 15 residues. The J segment lost 5 bases and the V segment lost 5 bases, leaving 8 bases of the junction unmatched. Germline V CDR1 and CDR2: KGHDR, SFDVKD. The CDR3 DNA sequence: TGTGCCACCAGTGTCCCGGGACAGCCGGACAATGAGCAGTTCTTC. Translation: CATSVPGQPDNEQFF.

The CDR3 here is CASPSSGGQYEQYF. CDR3 in DNA: TGTGCCAGTCCGTCCAGCGGGGGGCAATACGAGCAGTACTTC. The chain is built from TRBV6-5 and TRBJ2-7; 9 positions match TRBD2. The CDR3 extends over 14 amino acids. Germline CDR1 and CDR2: MNHEY and SVGAGI. Germline trimming cut 9 bases from V and 4 bases from J; bases unmatched to any gene: 10.

This clone was seen a handful of times. This chain uses TRBV30 with TRBJ1-2; D is uncertain. Germline assignment: CDR1 GTSNPN and CDR2 SVGIG (reference sequence). The germline V and J ends were trimmed by 1 base and 8 bases, with 11 bases remaining between them. The CDR3 runs to 12 residues. Written as DNA, the CDR3 is TGTGCCTGGAGTGAGCGGGGTCAGGGCTACACCTTC. Translation: CAWSERGQGYTF. The whole variable domain, filled in from reference TRBV30 and TRBJ1-2, reads SQTIHQWPATLVQPVGSPLSLECTVEGTSNPNLYWYRQAAGRGLQLLFYSVGIGQISSEVPQNLSASRPQDRQFILSSKKLLLSDSGFYLCAWSERGQGYTFGSGTRLTVV.

The V gene is TRBV19, the J gene TRBJ2-6; D is uncertain. The CDR3 extends over 18 amino acids. Germline V CDR1 and CDR2: LNHDA, SQIVND (reference sequence). The germline V and J ends were trimmed by 3 bases and 3 bases, with 18 bases remaining between them. This CDR3 reads CASSMPPVDNFGANVLTF. As DNA, the CDR3 is TGTGCCAGTAGTATGCCCCCGGTCGACAACTTTGGGGCCAACGTCCTGACTTTC.

The chain joins TRBV29-1 to TRBJ2-7; weak D call: TRBD2 (5 bases). This CDR3 has 12 residues. Trimming removed 4 bases from V and 5 bases from J, with 12 bases in between. The V gene's germline CDR1 is SQVTM and CDR2 ANQGSEA. As DNA, the CDR3 is TGCAGCGTTGGGACTGGGTGGGACGAGCAGTACTTC. The encoded protein is CSVGTGWDEQYF.

In this sample, this clone turned up once. The rearrangement links TRBV18 to TRBJ2-4; TRBD1 matches 9 bases. Germline-derived CDR1 and CDR2 are KGHSH and LQKENI. This CDR3 has 16 amino acids. Trimming at V came to 2 bases and at J to 0 bases, leaving 2 bases not matched to a gene. The CDR3 loop reads CASSPKQGAAKNIQYF. Here the CDR3 DNA reads TGTGCCAGCTCACCAAAACAGGGGGCAGCCAAAAACATTCAGTACTTC.

This clone was recorded only once. The rearrangement uses TRBV5-1 and TRBJ2-5, with D possibly matching TRBD2 (6 bases). Trimming took off 4 bases at V and 5 bases at J, with 21 bases between the two ends. CDR1 and CDR2 from the germline V gene are SGHRS and YFSETQ. The CDR3 has 16 amino acids. The CDR3 is CASSTEGLSSWETQYF. The CDR3 DNA follows: TGCGCCAGCAGCACGGAGGGACTTTCTTCATGGGAGACCCAGTACTTC.

The chain links TRBV6-1 to TRBJ1-6; D is unresolved. This CDR3 region has 14 residues. Germline CDR1 reads MNHNS; CDR2 reads SASEGT. V shed 0 bases and J shed 6 bases, with 6 bases lying between them. The CDR3 region is CASSEARGNSPLHF. The CDR3 coding sequence is TGTGCCAGCAGTGAAGCGCGGGGTAATTCACCCCTCCACTTT.

This chain joins TRBV5-4 and TRBJ2-6, with 7 bases that match TRBD1. CDR3 length: 15 amino acids. Germline V gene data show CDR1 as SGHNT and CDR2 as YYREEE (reference sequence). V dropped 2 bases and J dropped 4; count of bases not matched to a gene: 3. CDR3 amino acids: CASSLQGSGANVLTF. Written as DNA, the CDR3 is TGTGCCAGCAGCTTACAGGGGTCCGGGGCCAACGTCCTGACTTTC.

The rearrangement links TRBV11-3 to TRBJ2-1; D perhaps matches TRBD1 (6 bases). V was cut by 5 bases and J by 3 bases, with 14 bases left in between. Germline CDR1 and CDR2: SGHNT and YENEEA. This CDR3 has 15 residues. The CDR3 DNA is TGTGCCAGCAGCCCTTCCGGGACAAGCTACAATGAGCAGTTCTTC. Protein: CASSPSGTSYNEQFF.

V gene TRBV3-1 (or the pseudogene TRBV3-2) combines with J gene TRBJ2-3; TRBD2 matches 8 bases. The germline CDR1 and CDR2 sequences are LGHDT and YNNKEL (reference sequence). The CDR3 runs 16 residues. Trimming took 0 bases from V and 12 from J; bases not matched to a gene: 14. The CDR3 nucleotides read TGTGCCAGCAGCCAAGATATAACGGGAGGGCTAAAATCCCAGTATTTT. It specifies CASSQDITGGLKSQYF.

This clone was observed a handful of times. The chain employs TRBV28 and TRBJ1-6; 8 bases fit TRBD1. The CDR3 runs to 15 residues. With V trimmed by 6 bases and J by 5 bases, 6 bases remained unmatched. Germline CDR1 MDHEN, CDR2 SYDVKM. The CDR3 DNA sequence: TGTGCCAGCAGCCTATTGGACAGGGATAATTCACCCCTCCACTTT. It specifies CASSLLDRDNSPLHF.

The sample holds one count of this clone. The rearrangement links TRBV10-2 to TRBJ1-4; D ambiguous. This CDR3 comprises 11 residues. The V gene lost 8 bases and the J gene lost 8 bases, with 9 bases spanning the gap. Looked up from germline, CDR1 is WSHSY and CDR2 is SAAADI. The CDR3 loop is CASWGVEKLFF. The CDR3 nucleotides are TGCGCCAGCTGGGGAGTAGAAAAACTGTTTTTT.

The gene calls are TRBV21-1 and TRBJ2-7; the table's D gene call, TRBD1, was not cross checked with the DNA. TRBV21-1 is deemed a pseudogene. The length of the CDR3 is 16 residues. CDR3 region: CASSYHPRDRSYEQYF. The CDR3 DNA follows: TGTGCCAGCAGCTACCATCCCCGGGACAGATCCTACGAGCAGTACTTC.

V is TRBV11-2 and J is TRBJ2-7, with D uncertain. The CDR3 is 14 residues long. V lost 0 bases, J lost 8 bases, and 14 bases lay in between. Germline V gene sequence: CDR1 SGHAT, CDR2 FQNNGV. As DNA, the CDR3 is TGTGCCAGCAGCTTAGATCTTTGGCAGTTCAAGCAGTACTTC. Translation gives CASSLDLWQFKQYF.

V usage is TRBV4-1 and J usage is TRBJ2-3; 10 nucleotides match TRBD1. This CDR3 contains 15 residues. Germline V lookup: CDR1 MGHRA, CDR2 YSYEKL. V dropped 5 bases and J dropped 3; count of bases not matched to a gene: 5. DNA of the CDR3: TGCGCCAGCAGCTTCCGGGACAGGGGTACAGATACGCAGTATTTT. The encoded protein is CASSFRDRGTDTQYF.

V usage is TRBV5-1 and J usage is TRBJ1-1; 9 bases match TRBD1. Germline trimming cut 3 bases from V and 2 bases from J; bases unmatched to any gene: 2. This CDR3 contains 14 residues. Germline lookup yields CDR1 SGHRS and CDR2 YFSETQ. The CDR3 region has the DNA TGCGCCAGCAGCTCGACAGGGGGAAACACTGAAGCTTTCTTT. Its protein product is CASSSTGGNTEAFF.

Comment on this clone: Its ends do not fully match the called genes, so a read error is possible. The gene calls are TRBV28 and TRBJ2-7, with D uncertain. CDR3 size: 12 residues. Looked up from germline, CDR1 is MDHEN and CDR2 is SYDVKM. CDR3 nucleotides: TGTGCCAGCAGTTCGGGTGTTCCAGCTCCGGACTTC. It codes for CASSSGVPAPDF.